This T cell receptor (beta chain) was profiled in a study of blood T cell repertoires in COVID-19. Study context: Some COVID-19 samples were acute and others convalescent; all came from the United States, Italy and Spain. Sources were T cells, B-cell-depleted T cells, or PBMCs; the material itself was cDNA or gDNA.

Looked up from germline, CDR1 is SGHDN and CDR2 is FVKESK. Trimming left V 0 bases short and J 6 bases short, with 24 bases between. The CDR3 extends over 18 amino acids. Source study methods: Nucleated cell counts were estimated from reference gene primer amplification. Only in-frame clones appear in the TCRdb table, and some are missing; sequencing was by immunoSEQ multiplex PCR. D and trimming come from the DNA, and the V and J calls and clone size come from that table. The table has about 120,000 clones, roughly 90% seen once. The source of this sequence is a man in his 60s with COVID-19, enrolled during active disease. This chain links TRBV14 with TRBJ2-7; D uncertain. The sequencing sample was made of peripheral blood. The CDR3 is CASSQDYGVRSLVSEQYF. CDR3 nucleotides: TGTGCCAGCAGCCAAGATTACGGAGTACGGAGCCTGGTATCCGAGCAGTACTTC.